The source of this TCR beta chain is a study of T cell responses to AZD1222 COVID-19 vaccine. The table came from immunoSEQ multiplex PCR; TCRdb's copy has only in-frame clones and leaves some out. The sample's table shows about 140,000 clones. Germline V gene data show CDR1 as GTSNPN and CDR2 as SVGIG (reference sequence). CDR3 length: 16 residues. V lost 0 bases, J lost 4 bases, and 6 bases stayed unmatched. About this clone itself: The antigen remains unidentified.

Broader study findings: In a largely white British group with more females than males, clonal diversity was possibly underestimated.

The sequenced sample was peripheral blood. This sequence joins TRBV30 and TRBJ2-5; 12 nucleotides match TRBD2. The source is an adult in good health. The CDR3 spells CAWSVGSSGGAETQYF. CDR3 DNA: TGTGCCTGGAGTGTAGGGTCTAGCGGGGGGGCAGAGACCCAGTACTTC.